A selection of T cell receptor beta chains follows, all from one sample in a study of blood T cells in healthy people across ages. TCRdb reprocessed the 5' RACE reads with MiXCR, giving one entry per CDR3 protein. The sample lists 980,000 or so distinct CDR3 sequences; 45% to 50% were seen once. The source material was blood. Source of these receptors: a man aged 25 to 45 in good health. The CDR3 runs from the conserved cysteine through the conserved F or W. Fields, in order: D gene, clone size, V gene, J gene, CDR3 protein, CDR3 DNA. The D gene is left open where the match is weak. For some rows the clone size is stated as once, few or many, or as a class when expanded; others skip it.

D gene: -
clone size: -
V gene: TRBV7-9
J gene: TRBJ2-7
CDR3 protein: CASADSGYEQYF
CDR3 DNA: TGTGCCAGCGCAGACAGCGGCTACGAGCAGTACTTC

D gene: -
clone size: -
V gene: TRBV5-1
J gene: TRBJ1-1
CDR3 protein: CASRPTTAVTEAFF
CDR3 DNA: TGCGCCAGCAGACCTACGACAGCTGTCACTGAAGCTTTCTTT

D gene: -
clone size: -
V gene: TRBV20-1
J gene: TRBJ2-1
CDR3 protein: CSGTGGHEQFF
CDR3 DNA: TGCAGTGGGACGGGGGGCCATGAGCAGTTCTTC

D gene: TRBD1
clone size: -
V gene: TRBV12-3/TRBV12-4
J gene: TRBJ1-3
CDR3 protein: CASTPGTGGSGNTIYF
CDR3 DNA: TGTGCCAGCACCCCGGGGACAGGGGGCTCCGGAAACACCATATATTTT

D gene: -
clone size: few
V gene: TRBV5-1
J gene: TRBJ2-6
CDR3 protein: CASRRALDSGANVLTF
CDR3 DNA: TGCGCCAGCAGAAGGGCCTTGGACTCTGGGGCCAACGTCCTGACTTTC

D gene: TRBD1
clone size: few
V gene: TRBV5-6
J gene: TRBJ2-7
CDR3 protein: CASSTDRVAEQYF
CDR3 DNA: TGTGCCAGCAGCACCGACAGGGTAGCCGAGCAGTACTTC

D gene: -
clone size: few
V gene: TRBV5-1
J gene: TRBJ2-3
CDR3 protein: CASSSSGAGTDTQYF
CDR3 DNA: TGCGCCAGCAGCTCGTCTGGGGCCGGCACAGATACGCAGTATTTT

D gene: -
clone size: few
V gene: TRBV2
J gene: TRBJ1-2
CDR3 protein: CASSVFSGYTF
CDR3 DNA: TGTGCCAGCAGTGTATTCAGCGGCTACACCTTC

D gene: -
clone size: -
V gene: TRBV29-1
J gene: TRBJ2-1
CDR3 protein: CSVEDLLQGGPSYNEQFF
CDR3 DNA: TGCAGCGTTGAAGATCTTCTTCAGGGGGGGCCCTCCTACAATGAGCAGTTCTTC

D gene: -
clone size: -
V gene: TRBV6-2/TRBV6-3
J gene: TRBJ2-7
CDR3 protein: CASTRDRTGGSYEQYF
CDR3 DNA: TGTGCCAGCACCAGAGACAGGACCGGGGGCTCCTACGAGCAGTACTTC

D gene: -
clone size: -
V gene: TRBV6-5
J gene: TRBJ2-3
CDR3 protein: CASSYSWRLDSSTDTQYF
CDR3 DNA: TGTGCCAGCAGTTACTCCTGGAGGCTAGACTCTAGCACAGATACGCAGTATTTT

D gene: TRBD2
clone size: few
V gene: TRBV27
J gene: TRBJ2-1
CDR3 protein: CASSLSSGGSYNEQFF
CDR3 DNA: TGTGCCAGCAGTTTATCTAGCGGGGGGAGTTACAATGAGCAGTTCTTC

D gene: -
clone size: -
V gene: TRBV6-5
J gene: TRBJ2-1
CDR3 protein: CASSQEVDNEQFF
CDR3 DNA: TGTGCCAGCAGCCAAGAGGTGGACAATGAGCAGTTCTTC

D gene: -
clone size: -
V gene: TRBV27
J gene: TRBJ1-2
CDR3 protein: CASSVSVDSGYTF
CDR3 DNA: TGTGCCAGCAGTGTATCCGTAGATTCTGGCTACACCTTC

D gene: TRBD1
clone size: -
V gene: TRBV2
J gene: TRBJ1-6
CDR3 protein: CASGGQEDSPLHF
CDR3 DNA: TGTGCCAGCGGGGGACAGGAGGATTCACCCCTCCACTTT

D gene: -
clone size: many
V gene: TRBV29-1
J gene: TRBJ2-5
CDR3 protein: CSVEGLPDLETQYF
CDR3 DNA: TGCAGCGTTGAAGGTTTACCAGATTTAGAGACCCAGTACTTC

D gene: -
clone size: once
V gene: TRBV7-8
J gene: TRBJ2-7
CDR3 protein: CASSLFLGDYEQYF
CDR3 DNA: TGTGCCAGCAGCTTATTTCTAGGAGACTACGAGCAGTACTTC

D gene: -
clone size: -
V gene: TRBV7-2
J gene: TRBJ2-5
CDR3 protein: CASSLNGRGLLETQYF
CDR3 DNA: TGTGCCAGCAGCTTAAATGGTAGGGGATTGTTGGAGACCCAGTACTTC

D gene: -
clone size: -
V gene: TRBV12-3/TRBV12-4
J gene: TRBJ2-7
CDR3 protein: CASRDRDFYEQYF
CDR3 DNA: TGTGCCAGCAGGGACCGGGATTTCTACGAGCAGTACTTC

D gene: -
clone size: few
V gene: TRBV4-1
J gene: TRBJ2-3
CDR3 protein: CASSQDRLVTDTQYF
CDR3 DNA: TGCGCCAGCAGCCAAGATCGGCTAGTAACAGATACGCAGTATTTT

D gene: -
clone size: few
V gene: TRBV6-5
J gene: TRBJ2-3
CDR3 protein: CASSYRDPSTDTQYF
CDR3 DNA: TGTGCCAGCAGTTACCGGGACCCTTCCACAGATACGCAGTATTTT

D gene: -
clone size: -
V gene: TRBV15
J gene: TRBJ2-4
CDR3 protein: CATSRDYPGAGAYQNIQYF
CDR3 DNA: TGTGCCACCAGCAGAGATTATCCAGGGGCGGGGGCCTACCAAAACATTCAGTACTTC

D gene: -
clone size: -
V gene: TRBV6-4
J gene: TRBJ1-1
CDR3 protein: CASSDSPGNTEAFF
CDR3 DNA: TGTGCCAGCAGTGACTCCCCCGGAAACACTGAAGCTTTCTTT

D gene: TRBD2
clone size: -
V gene: TRBV9
J gene: TRBJ2-3
CDR3 protein: CASSVAGSGGTGDTQYF
CDR3 DNA: TGTGCCAGCAGCGTAGCTGGAAGCGGGGGGACCGGAGATACGCAGTATTTT

D gene: -
clone size: -
V gene: TRBV5-6
J gene: TRBJ2-3
CDR3 protein: CTSSITDLRDTQYF
CDR3 DNA: TGTACCAGCAGCATTACGGACCTAAGGGATACGCAGTATTTT

D gene: -
clone size: -
V gene: TRBV29-1
J gene: TRBJ1-3
CDR3 protein: CSVEEGSGNTIYF
CDR3 DNA: TGCAGCGTTGAAGAGGGCTCTGGAAACACCATATATTTT

D gene: -
clone size: -
V gene: TRBV7-8
J gene: TRBJ2-7
CDR3 protein: CASSLTGQGGGQYF
CDR3 DNA: TGTGCCAGCAGCTTAACAGGACAAGGAGGCGGGCAGTACTTC

D gene: -
clone size: -
V gene: TRBV2
J gene: TRBJ2-5
CDR3 protein: CASSAGHAQETQYF
CDR3 DNA: TGTGCCAGCAGTGCCGGGCACGCCCAAGAGACCCAGTACTTC

D gene: TRBD2
clone size: -
V gene: TRBV6-5
J gene: TRBJ2-1
CDR3 protein: CASSYSGLTDHEQFF
CDR3 DNA: TGTGCCAGCAGTTACTCGGGACTAACCGACCATGAGCAGTTCTTC

D gene: -
clone size: -
V gene: TRBV3-1
J gene: TRBJ2-6
CDR3 protein: CASSQVVASRANVLTF
CDR3 DNA: TGTGCCAGCAGCCAAGTTGTGGCGTCAAGGGCCAACGTCCTGACTTTC

D gene: -
clone size: -
V gene: TRBV4-3
J gene: TRBJ1-2
CDR3 protein: CASSQDRVSGTTYYGYTF
CDR3 DNA: TGCGCCAGCAGCCAAGATAGGGTCTCCGGGACAACCTACTATGGCTACACCTTC